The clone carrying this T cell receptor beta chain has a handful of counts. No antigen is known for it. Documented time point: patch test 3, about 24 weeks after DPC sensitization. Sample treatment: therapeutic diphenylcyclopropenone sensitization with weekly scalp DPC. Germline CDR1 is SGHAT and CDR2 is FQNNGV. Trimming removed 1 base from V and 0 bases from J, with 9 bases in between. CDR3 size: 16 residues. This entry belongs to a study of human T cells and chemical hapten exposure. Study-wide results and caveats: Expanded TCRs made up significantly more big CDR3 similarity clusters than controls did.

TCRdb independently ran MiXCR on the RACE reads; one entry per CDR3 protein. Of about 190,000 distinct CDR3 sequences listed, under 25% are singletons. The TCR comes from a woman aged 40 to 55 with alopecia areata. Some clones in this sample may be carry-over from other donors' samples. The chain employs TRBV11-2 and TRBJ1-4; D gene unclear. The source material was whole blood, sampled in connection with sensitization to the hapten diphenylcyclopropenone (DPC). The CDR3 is CASSLVQRATNEKLFF. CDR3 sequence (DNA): TGTGCCAGCAGCTTAGTACAAAGGGCAACTAATGAAAAACTGTTTTTT.